This section outlines one T cell receptor (beta chain) sequence together with its context. V shed 5 bases and J 0 bases; nucleotides not matched to a gene: 7. The CDR3 spans 17 residues. Germline CDR1 is SGHTA and CDR2 is FQGTGA. Profiling relied on immunoSEQ multiplex PCR, and the TCRdb table lists in-frame clones only, not all of them. The table includes roughly 130,000 clones, 85% to 95% detected once. The data are from a study of control samples from healthy donors and cancer patients. The J gene is TRBJ2-2, the V gene TRBV7-3; 9 nucleotides align to TRBD2. The clonotype originates from a young man in good health. Specimen: blood. The CDR3 nucleotides read TGTGCCAGCAGCCCCCGGGGCGGGGGGGCGAACACCGGGGAGCTGTTTTTT. Translation: CASSPRGGGANTGELFF.